This is a list of T cell receptor beta chains from one sample in a study of response to subunit inactivated influenza vaccine. TCRdb used MiXCR to reprocess the RT-PCR reads, holding one entry per CDR3 protein. The sample consists of roughly 700,000 distinct CDR3 sequences, 11% to 15% of them appearing once. The source was PBMCs from blood, collected 14 to 15 days before vaccination. The receptors here all came from a man aged 50 to 60 who received an inactivated influenza vaccine. The CDR3 runs from the conserved cysteine through the conserved F or W. Each record gives: D gene, J gene, clone size, V gene, CDR3 protein, CDR3 DNA. A D gene is named only where the DNA matches it firmly. Some rows have no size entry. The others give once, few or many, or a class for an expanded clone.

>TRBD2|TRBJ2-3|.|TRBV2
CASSERTSGRDTQYF
TGTGCCAGCAGTGAGAGGACTAGCGGACGAGATACGCAGTATTTT
>.|TRBJ2-3|.|TRBV12-3/TRBV12-4
CASSPSSLAAPGTQYF
TGTGCCAGCAGCCCCAGTTCTCTTGCAGCGCCTGGTACGCAGTATTTT
>.|TRBJ2-1|.|TRBV2
CASSFERVTYNEQFF
TGTGCCAGCAGTTTCGAGCGGGTTACTTACAATGAGCAGTTCTTC
>.|TRBJ1-1|few|TRBV2
CASSRAPDTEAFF
TGTGCCAGCAGTAGGGCTCCGGACACTGAAGCTTTCTTT
>.|TRBJ2-3|few|TRBV12-3/TRBV12-4
CASSLYRRDTQYF
TGTGCCAGCAGCTTATACCGAAGAGATACGCAGTATTTT
>TRBD1|TRBJ1-2|few|TRBV3-1
CASYGIQGDYGYTF
TGTGCCAGCTACGGAATTCAGGGGGACTATGGCTACACCTTC
>.|TRBJ2-1|few|TRBV5-1
CASSHPGGTYNEQFF
TGCGCCAGCAGCCACCCCGGGGGAACCTACAATGAGCAGTTCTTC
>.|TRBJ2-2|.|TRBV27
CASSLILGGQNTGELFF
TGTGCCAGCAGTTTAATTCTCGGGGGGCAGAACACCGGGGAGCTGTTTTTT
>.|TRBJ2-3|few|TRBV7-2
CASSFLREVADTQYF
TGTGCCAGCAGCTTTCTAAGGGAGGTCGCAGATACGCAGTATTTT
>TRBD2|TRBJ2-1|.|TRBV11-2
CASSFTPSLAGSYNEQFF
TGTGCCAGCAGCTTTACCCCCTCACTAGCGGGCTCCTACAATGAGCAGTTCTTC
>TRBD1|TRBJ1-2|many|TRBV12-3/TRBV12-4
CASSSGGSYGYTF
TGTGCCAGCAGCTCAGGGGGTAGCTATGGCTACACCTTC
>.|TRBJ2-3|.|TRBV7-2
CASSSRRVARDTQYF
TGTGCCAGCAGCTCGCGGCGGGTTGCGAGAGATACGCAGTATTTT
>TRBD1|TRBJ1-1|few|TRBV12-3/TRBV12-4
CASSMTGGARTEAFF
TGTGCCAGCAGTATGACAGGGGGCGCGAGGACTGAAGCTTTCTTT
>TRBD1|TRBJ2-1|few|TRBV7-2
CASSLTGGPGNEQFF
TGTGCCAGCAGCTTGACAGGGGGTCCCGGGAATGAGCAGTTCTTC
>.|TRBJ2-5|few|TRBV28
CASRHHLGEETQYF
TGTGCCAGCAGGCACCACCTAGGGGAAGAGACCCAGTACTTC
>.|TRBJ1-5|once|TRBV24-1
CATSDRQVSNQPQHF
TGTGCCACCAGTGACCGACAGGTGAGCAATCAGCCCCAGCATTTT
>TRBD1|TRBJ2-7|.|TRBV20-1
CSAIHRDSYSYEQYF
TGCAGTGCCATCCACCGGGACAGCTATTCCTACGAGCAGTACTTC
>.|TRBJ1-6|many|TRBV11-2
CASSILTSYNSPLHF
TGTGCCAGCAGCATCCTGACATCCTATAATTCACCCCTCCACTTT
>TRBD2|TRBJ2-3|once|TRBV5-6
CASSIGLAGVLDTQYF
TGTGCCAGCAGCATCGGACTAGCGGGAGTATTAGATACGCAGTATTTT
>TRBD2|TRBJ2-7|.|TRBV5-5
CASSPNLAGGPINEQYF
TGTGCCAGCAGCCCGAACCTAGCGGGAGGGCCGATTAACGAGCAGTACTTC
>TRBD1|TRBJ2-7|.|TRBV27
CASSLLFPGQGHSYEQYF
TGTGCCAGCAGTTTATTATTTCCAGGACAGGGGCACTCCTACGAGCAGTACTTC
>TRBD1|TRBJ2-7|few|TRBV12-3/TRBV12-4
CASSLGGTGLNEQYF
TGTGCCAGCAGTTTAGGGGGGACAGGGCTCAACGAGCAGTACTTC
>.|TRBJ2-1|.|TRBV4-1
CASRGGSYNEQSF
TGCGCCAGCAGAGGGGGGTCCTACAATGAGCAGTCCTTC